The clone carrying this T cell receptor beta chain showed up just a few times. Its target is unknown. This sample is drawn from a study of T cells in Graves' hyperthyroidism and ophthalmopathy. Study findings and constraints: Blood samples included most of the expanded thyroid clonotypes exceeding 0.001. Model output signaled ophthalmopathy a median approximately 6.2 months ahead of onset.

Trimming took 6 bases from V and 1 from J, leaving 10 bases between them. CDR3 length: 14 amino acids. Per the germline V gene, CDR1 is MNHNS and CDR2 is SASEGT. RNA transcripts were the template for amplifying TCR beta CDR3 regions. The TCR CDR3 first-round RT-PCR relied on the HTBI primer set. MiXCR, run by TCRdb on the multiplex PCR reads, gives a single entry per CDR3 protein. The sample has fewer than 350,000 distinct CDR3 sequences, roughly 20% seen once. Exclusion of patients followed from uncontrolled infection, other autoimmune disease, pregnancy or lactation. The PBMCs studied were ones that came from roughly 9.4 ml fresh peripheral blood.

This chain uses TRBV6-1 with TRBJ1-5; the D is unclear. The sequencing sample was made of blood. This receptor was obtained from a man in his forties or fifties with Graves' ophthalmopathy. The CDR3 DNA follows: TGTGCCAGCAGCCCCGCCTGGAGCAATCAGCCCCAGCATTTT. Translated, it gives CASSPAWSNQPQHF.